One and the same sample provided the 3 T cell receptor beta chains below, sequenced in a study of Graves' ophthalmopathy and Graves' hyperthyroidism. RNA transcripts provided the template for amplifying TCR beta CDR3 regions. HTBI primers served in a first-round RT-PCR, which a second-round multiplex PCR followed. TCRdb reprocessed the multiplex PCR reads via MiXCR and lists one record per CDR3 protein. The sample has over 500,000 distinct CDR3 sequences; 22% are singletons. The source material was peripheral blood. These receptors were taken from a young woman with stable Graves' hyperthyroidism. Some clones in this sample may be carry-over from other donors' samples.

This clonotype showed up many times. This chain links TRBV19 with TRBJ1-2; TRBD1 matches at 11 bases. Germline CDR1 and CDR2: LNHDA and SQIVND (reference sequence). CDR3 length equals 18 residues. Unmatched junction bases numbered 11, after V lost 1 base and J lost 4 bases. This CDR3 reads CASSIGTGQGATFYGYTF. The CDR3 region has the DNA TGTGCCAGTAGTATAGGTACTGGACAGGGGGCGACTTTCTATGGCTACACCTTC.

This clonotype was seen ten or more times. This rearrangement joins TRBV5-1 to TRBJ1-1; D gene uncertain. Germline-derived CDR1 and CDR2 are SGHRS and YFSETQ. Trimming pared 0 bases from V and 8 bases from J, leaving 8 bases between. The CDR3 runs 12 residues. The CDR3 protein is CASSLDLVEAFF. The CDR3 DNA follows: TGCGCCAGCAGCTTGGATCTGGTGGAAGCTTTCTTT. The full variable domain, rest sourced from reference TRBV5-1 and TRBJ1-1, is KAGVTQTPRYLIKTRGQQVTLSCSPISGHRSVSWYQQTPGQGLQFLFEYFSETQRNKGNFPGRFSGRQFSNSRSEMNVSTLELGDSALYLCASSLDLVEAFFGQGTRLTVV.

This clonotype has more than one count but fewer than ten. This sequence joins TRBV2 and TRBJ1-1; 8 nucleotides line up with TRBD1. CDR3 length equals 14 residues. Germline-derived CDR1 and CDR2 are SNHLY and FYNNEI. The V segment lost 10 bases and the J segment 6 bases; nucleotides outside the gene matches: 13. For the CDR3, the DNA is TGTGCCAACCTAGCCGGGACAGGCACTCCTGAAGCTTTCTTT. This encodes CANLAGTGTPEAFF.